This TCR beta chain derives from a study of shared clonotypes between healthy human individuals. General observations from the study: Several donors held about 4.6% of naive CD4 clonotypes in common.

Details on this clone: Its antigen is not known.

The assay used deep level. Profiling relied on immunoSEQ multiplex PCR, and the TCRdb table lists in-frame clones only, not all of them. Of approximately 2.5 million clones in the sample, 90% to 95% are singletons; the top ten hold about 0.13%. V gave up 3 bases and J gave up 2 bases; unmatched junction bases: 1. CDR3 length: 16 amino acids. CDR1 is SEHNR and CDR2 is FQNEAQ in the germline V gene (reference sequence). V gene TRBV7-9 combines with J gene TRBJ2-7; TRBD2 matches at 16 bases. Sequencing was done on a sample of naive CD4+ T cells sorted from blood. The sample's subset: CD45RA+ positively selected. The clonotype comes from a man aged 18 to 29 in good health. The CDR3: CASSFGTSGGAYEQYF. CDR3 DNA sequence: TGTGCCAGCAGCTTCGGGACTAGCGGGGGGGCCTACGAGCAGTACTTC. The full variable domain, its missing parts supplied by reference TRBV7-9 and TRBJ2-7, is DTGVSQNPRHKITKRGQNVTFRCDPISEHNRLYWYRQTLGQGPEFLTYFQNEAQLEKSRLLSDRFSAERPKGSFSTLEIQRTEQGDSAMYLCASSFGTSGGAYEQYFGPGTRLTVT.